The sequence of this T cell receptor (beta chain) was determined in a study of a mutant IDH1 vaccine in newly diagnosed glioma. Study overall: Once 4-6 weeks had passed after radiotherapy alone, vaccination started, or it started with temozolomide cycles. Treated patients were roughly 62% male, roughly 40% female, mean age around 40 years. Whole-study findings and limits: Seemingly, pseudoprogression had no relation to changes in the top peripheral T cell clonotypes.

Time point indicated: week 5, during vaccination. Every single dose of the vaccine, 300 ug of mutant IDH1 20-mer peptide, came with topical imiquimod. This CDR3 region has 18 residues. Germline CDR1 and CDR2: MRHNA and SNTAGT. V gave up 5 bases and J gave up 0 bases, with 20 bases separating them. With regard to this clone: Its target is unknown.

Produced via immunoSEQ multiplex PCR; TCRdb's table is partial and in-frame only. The data hold roughly 40,000 clones, with more than 85% observed a single time. The sequence derives from a man in his fifties or sixties with glioma. This chain uses TRBV6-4 with TRBJ1-5, with unresolved D. This sample comprised PBMCs, obtained from a glioma patient whose treatment included an IDH1 peptide vaccine. The CDR3 is CASSYPPHRQVSNQPQHF. The DNA of the CDR3 is TGTGCCAGCAGTTACCCCCCCCACAGACAAGTTAGCAATCAGCCCCAGCATTTT.